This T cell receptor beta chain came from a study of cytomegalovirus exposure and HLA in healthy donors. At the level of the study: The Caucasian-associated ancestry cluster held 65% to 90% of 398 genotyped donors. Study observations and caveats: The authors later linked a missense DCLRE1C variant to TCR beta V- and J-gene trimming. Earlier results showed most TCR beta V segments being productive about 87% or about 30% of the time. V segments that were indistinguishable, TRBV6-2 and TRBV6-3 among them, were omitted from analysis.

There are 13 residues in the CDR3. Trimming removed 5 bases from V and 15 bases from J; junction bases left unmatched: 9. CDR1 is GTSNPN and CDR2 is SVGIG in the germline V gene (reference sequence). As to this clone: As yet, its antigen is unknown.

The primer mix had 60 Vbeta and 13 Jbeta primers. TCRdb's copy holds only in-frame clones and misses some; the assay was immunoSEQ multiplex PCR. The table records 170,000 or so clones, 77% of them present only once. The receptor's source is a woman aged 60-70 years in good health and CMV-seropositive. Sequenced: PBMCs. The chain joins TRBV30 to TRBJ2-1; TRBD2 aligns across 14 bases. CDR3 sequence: CAWGGTSGGAVFF. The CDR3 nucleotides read TGTGCCTGGGGGGGGACTAGCGGGGGAGCAGTGTTCTTC.